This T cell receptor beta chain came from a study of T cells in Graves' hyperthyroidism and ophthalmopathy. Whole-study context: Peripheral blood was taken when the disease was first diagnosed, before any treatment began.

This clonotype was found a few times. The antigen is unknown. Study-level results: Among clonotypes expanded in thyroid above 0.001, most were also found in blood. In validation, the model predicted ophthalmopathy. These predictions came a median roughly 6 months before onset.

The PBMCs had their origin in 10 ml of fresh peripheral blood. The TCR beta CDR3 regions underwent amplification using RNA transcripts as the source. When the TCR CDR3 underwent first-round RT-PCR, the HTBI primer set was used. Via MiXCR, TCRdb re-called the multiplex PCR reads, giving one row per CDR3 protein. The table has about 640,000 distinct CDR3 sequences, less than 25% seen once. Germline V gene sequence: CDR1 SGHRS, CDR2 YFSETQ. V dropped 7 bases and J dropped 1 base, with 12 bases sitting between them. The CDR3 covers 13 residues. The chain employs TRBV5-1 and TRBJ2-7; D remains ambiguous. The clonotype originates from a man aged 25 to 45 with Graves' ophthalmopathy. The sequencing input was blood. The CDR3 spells CASLITGSYEQYF. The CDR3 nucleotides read TGCGCCAGCTTGATTACGGGTTCCTACGAGCAGTACTTC. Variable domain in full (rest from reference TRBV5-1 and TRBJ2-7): KAGVTQTPRYLIKTRGQQVTLSCSPISGHRSVSWYQQTPGQGLQFLFEYFSETQRNKGNFPGRFSGRQFSNSRSEMNVSTLELGDSALYLCASLITGSYEQYFGPGTRLTVT.